This T cell receptor (beta chain) originates from a study of shared clonotypes between healthy human individuals. The CDR3 contains 13 residues. Germline V gene sequence: CDR1 MNHEY, CDR2 SVGAGI. With 5 bases clipped from V and 9 bases from J, the junction kept 7 bases outside the gene matches. With regard to this clone: What it recognizes is unknown.

Method: immunoSEQ multiplex PCR; TCRdb's copy keeps in-frame clones and lacks some. The sample lists about 1 million clones; approximately 72% were seen once. Study-wide results and limits: Rarefaction revealed incomplete sorted-subset sequencing despite large depth. The generation probabilities recorded for non-shared clonotypes fell below those of clonotypes shared by all four donors. Few donors limited the genetic and exposure-history diversity represented.

The V gene is TRBV6-5, the J gene TRBJ1-5; 7 positions agree with TRBD1. This receptor was identified in a man in his late teens or twenties in good health. The sample was memory CD4+ T cells sorted from blood. Documented subset: CD45RA-negative fraction. DNA of the CDR3: TGTGCCAGCAGTACGACAGGGTTTGGGCCCCAGCATTTT. Translation: CASSTTGFGPQHF.